The clone carrying this T cell receptor (beta chain) came up a few times. Its target is not known. This specimen comes from a study of human T cells and chemical hapten exposure. Points from the study as a whole: After DPC sensitization, TCRs above 1 in 1000 frequency showed no change.

V was clipped by 0 bases and J by 4 bases, with 9 bases between them. The CDR3 is 14 residues long. Looked up from germline, CDR1 is LGHNA and CDR2 is YNFKEQ. Time point defined: pre-sensitization, week 0. Specified treatment: therapeutic diphenylcyclopropenone sensitization with weekly scalp DPC. TCRdb processed the RACE reads anew with MiXCR; each CDR3 protein has one entry. The sample holds 150,000 to 200,000 distinct CDR3 sequences; around 30% are singletons and the top ten take just under 3%. V gene TRBV4-2 combines with J gene TRBJ1-2, with D uncertain. Material: whole blood, obtained in connection with sensitization to the hapten diphenylcyclopropenone (DPC). The origin of this receptor is a woman under 40 with alopecia areata. Some clones in this sample may be carry-over from other donors' samples. CDR3 residues: CASSQDPQPYGYTF. The DNA of the CDR3 is TGTGCCAGCAGCCAAGATCCACAGCCCTATGGCTACACCTTC.